These 13 T cell receptor beta chains were sequenced from one sample in a study of early T cells in non-severe SARS-CoV-2 infection. TCRdb passed the 5' RACE reads through MiXCR, listing each CDR3 protein once. The repertoire holds approximately 69,000 distinct CDR3 sequences, with 12% as singletons. The input for sequencing was whole blood, taken at baseline. These receptors were collected from an adult who was a healthcare worker with PCR-confirmed SARS-CoV-2 infection or an uninfected control (not recorded which).

The sample holds many counts of this clonotype. This chain uses TRBV7-2 with TRBJ2-5; D is possibly TRBD1 or TRBD2 (5 bases each). Trimming took 4 bases from V and 8 from J, leaving 11 bases between them. The CDR3 spans 12 residues. Germline CDR1 reads SGHTA; CDR2 reads FQGNSA. The CDR3 region is CASSSYGDTQYF. CDR3 sequence (DNA): TGTGCCAGCAGCTCGTACGGGGACACCCAGTACTTC.

This clonotype was observed many times. The chain is built from TRBV24-1 and TRBJ1-5, with TRBD1 matching over 9 bases. V shed 3 bases and J 4 bases; nucleotides not matched to a gene: 6. The CDR3 extends over 16 amino acids. CDR1 KGHDR and CDR2 SFDVKD come from the germline V gene. DNA of the CDR3: TGTGCCACCAGTGATCCCCGGACAGGGGCTAATCAGCCCCAGCATTTT. Protein product: CATSDPRTGANQPQHF.

This clonotype was seen many times. The chain employs TRBV4-2 and TRBJ2-3; D is undetermined. The CDR3 is made up of 14 amino acids. V was cut by 4 bases and J by 6 bases, with 14 bases left in between. Germline V gene lookup returns CDR1 LGHNA and CDR2 YNFKEQ. The CDR3 loop is CASSRLLGADTQYF. The CDR3, as DNA: TGTGCCAGCAGCCGGTTACTCGGAGCGGATACGCAGTATTTT.

This sequence joins TRBV7-2 and TRBJ2-1; D is perhaps TRBD1 or TRBD2 (5 bases each). Deletions cut 5 bases from V and 4 bases from J, with 12 bases between. The CDR3 is made up of 14 amino acids. Per germline, CDR1 SGHTA and CDR2 FQGNSA. The DNA of the CDR3 is TGTGCCAGCAGCCCGAAGGGACGGTACAATGAGCAGTTCTTC. Residues: CASSPKGRYNEQFF.

J is TRBJ1-3 and V is TRBV6-6; D is undetermined. The germline V gene encodes CDR1 MNHNY and CDR2 SVGAGI (reference sequence). CDR3 length: 12 amino acids. V was clipped by 7 bases and J by 0 bases, with 4 bases between them. The CDR3: CASKDSGNTIYF. In nucleotides, the CDR3 is TGTGCCAGCAAGGACTCTGGAAACACCATATATTTT.

The CDR3, as DNA: TGTGCCACCAGCAGAGCGGCTAGCGGGGGAAGGAATACGCAGTATTTT. Its protein is CATSRAASGGRNTQYF. The genes are TRBV15 and TRBJ2-3; TRBD2 agrees at 10 bases. CDR3 length: 16 residues. J was trimmed by 7 bases and V by 1 base; bases with no gene match: 8. Germline V gene sequence: CDR1 LNHNV, CDR2 YYDKDF (reference sequence).

This clonotype was detected ten times or more. The V gene is TRBV5-4, the J gene TRBJ2-3; 8 bases fit TRBD1. Germline V CDR1 and CDR2: SGHNT, YYREEE (reference sequence). Trimming at V came to 3 bases and at J to 5 bases, leaving 11 bases not matched to a gene. The CDR3 is 16 residues long. CDR3 sequence reads: CASSSKAQGAGDTQYF. The CDR3 coding sequence is TGTGCCAGCAGCTCGAAAGCCCAGGGGGCTGGAGATACGCAGTATTTT.

V usage is TRBV29-1 and J usage is TRBJ2-7, with a tentative D call TRBD2 (5 bases). CDR1 and CDR2 (germline): SQVTM, ANQGSEA. V was cut by 6 bases and J by 0 bases, with 9 bases left in between. This CDR3 is built from 12 residues. The CDR3 spells CSVRDSSYEQYF. In DNA form, the CDR3 reads TGCAGCGTCCGGGATAGCTCCTACGAGCAGTACTTC.

With regard to this clonotype: Possible read error: a much larger clone is one base away. V and J are TRBV25-1 and TRBJ2-2; 7 positions agree with TRBD2. This CDR3 spans 17 amino acids. Germline V gene sequence: CDR1 MGHDK, CDR2 SYGVNS. For the CDR3, the DNA is TGTTCCAGCAGTGGGTTTTCAGGACTAGTATCGGCCGGGGAGCTGTTTTTT. As protein: CSSSGFSGLVSAGELFF.

The CDR3 protein is CASSIAPGTPETEAFF. In DNA, the CDR3 is TGTGCCAGCAGCATTGCGCCGGGAACACCGGAGACTGAAGCTTTCTTT. This rearrangement joins TRBV5-4 to TRBJ1-1; no definite D call. The CDR3 runs 16 residues. Germline CDR1 and CDR2: SGHNT and YYREEE (reference sequence). V was cut by 4 bases and J by 5 bases, with 21 bases left in between.

This clonotype was found a few times. This chain connects TRBV28 to TRBJ2-5; 7 nucleotides line up with TRBD1. The CDR3 totals 16 residues. Germline values: CDR1 MDHEN, CDR2 SYDVKM. The V gene end was trimmed by 4 bases and the J gene end by 0 bases; junction bases not matched to a gene: 8. CDR3 sequence (DNA): TGTGCCAGCAGTTCCCCCGGGACAGCGTACCAAGAGACCCAGTACTTC. It codes for CASSSPGTAYQETQYF. Filled out from reference TRBV28 and TRBJ2-5, the complete variable domain reads DVKVTQSSRYLVKRTGEKVFLECVQDMDHENMFWYRQDPGLGLRLIYFSYDVKMKEKGDIPEGYSVSREKKERFSLILESASTNQTSMYLCASSSPGTAYQETQYFGPGTRLLVL.

The CDR3 DNA follows: TGCGCCAGCAGCCAAGTCCCCGTTCCCAAAAACATTCAGTACTTC. Translation gives CASSQVPVPKNIQYF. The chain recombines TRBV4-1 with TRBJ2-4; the D is unclear. The CDR3 runs 15 residues. Per germline, CDR1 MGHRA and CDR2 YSYEKL. V was pared by 1 base and J by 2 bases, with 9 bases between.

The V and J genes are TRBV20-1 and TRBJ2-5; tentative D call: TRBD2 (5 bases). CDR3 length: 13 amino acids. The V and J ends lost 3 bases and 10 bases respectively, with 18 bases between them. Germline values: CDR1 DFQATT, CDR2 SNEGSKA (reference sequence). CDR3 bases: TGCAGTGCTAGTCCGGCAGGAGGACCCAGCCAGTACTTC. Residues: CSASPAGGPSQYF.